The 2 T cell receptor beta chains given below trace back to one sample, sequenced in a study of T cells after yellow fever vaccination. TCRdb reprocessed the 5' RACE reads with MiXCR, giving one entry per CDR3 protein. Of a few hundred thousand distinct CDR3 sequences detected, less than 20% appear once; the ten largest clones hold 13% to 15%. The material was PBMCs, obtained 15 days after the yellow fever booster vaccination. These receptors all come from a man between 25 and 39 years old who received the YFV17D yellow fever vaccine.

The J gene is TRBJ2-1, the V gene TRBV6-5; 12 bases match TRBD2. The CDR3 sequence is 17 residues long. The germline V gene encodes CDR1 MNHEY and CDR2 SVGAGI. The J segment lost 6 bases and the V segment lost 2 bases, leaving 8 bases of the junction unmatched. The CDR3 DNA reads TGTGCCAGCAGTTACGTTGCTAGCGGGAGGGCCGCCAATGAGCAGTTCTTC. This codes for CASSYVASGRAANEQFF.

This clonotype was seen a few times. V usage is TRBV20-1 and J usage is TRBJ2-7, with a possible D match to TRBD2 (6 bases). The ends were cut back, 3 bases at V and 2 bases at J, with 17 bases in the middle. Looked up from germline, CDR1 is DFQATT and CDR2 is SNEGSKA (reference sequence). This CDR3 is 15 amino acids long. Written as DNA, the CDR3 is TGCAGTGCTAGTCTGTTCGGGCGGGAAACCTACGAGCAGTACTTC. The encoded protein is CSASLFGRETYEQYF.